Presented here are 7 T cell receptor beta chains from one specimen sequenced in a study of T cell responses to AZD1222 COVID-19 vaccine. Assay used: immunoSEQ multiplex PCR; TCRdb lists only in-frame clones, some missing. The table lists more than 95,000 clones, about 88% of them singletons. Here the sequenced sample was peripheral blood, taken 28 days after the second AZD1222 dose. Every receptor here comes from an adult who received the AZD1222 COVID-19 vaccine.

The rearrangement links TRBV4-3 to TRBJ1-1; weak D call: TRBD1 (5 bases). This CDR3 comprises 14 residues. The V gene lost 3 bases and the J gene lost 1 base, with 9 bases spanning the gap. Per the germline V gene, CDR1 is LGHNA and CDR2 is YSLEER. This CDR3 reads CASSQEDRNTEAFF. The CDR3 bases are TGCGCCAGCAGCCAGGAAGACAGGAACACTGAAGCTTTCTTT.

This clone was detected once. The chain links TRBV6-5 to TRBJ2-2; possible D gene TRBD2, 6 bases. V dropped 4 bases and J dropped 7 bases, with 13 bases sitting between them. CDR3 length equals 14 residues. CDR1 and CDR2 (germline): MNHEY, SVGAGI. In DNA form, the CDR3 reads TGTGCCAGCAGTTGGGGAGTGGGGGGCGGGGAGCTGTTTTTT. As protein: CASSWGVGGGELFF.

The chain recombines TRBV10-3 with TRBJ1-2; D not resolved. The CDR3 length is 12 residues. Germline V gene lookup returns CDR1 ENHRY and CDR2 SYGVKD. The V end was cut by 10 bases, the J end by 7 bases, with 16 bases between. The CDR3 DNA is TGTGCCAGCTTTAACTCAATCTCTGGCTACACCTTC. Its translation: CASFNSISGYTF.

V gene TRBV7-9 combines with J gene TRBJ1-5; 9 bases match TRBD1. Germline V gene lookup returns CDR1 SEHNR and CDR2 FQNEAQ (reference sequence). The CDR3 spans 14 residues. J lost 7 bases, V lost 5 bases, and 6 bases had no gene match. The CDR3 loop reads CASSHTGGGQPQHF. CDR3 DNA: TGTGCCAGCAGCCACACAGGGGGCGGCCAGCCCCAGCATTTT.

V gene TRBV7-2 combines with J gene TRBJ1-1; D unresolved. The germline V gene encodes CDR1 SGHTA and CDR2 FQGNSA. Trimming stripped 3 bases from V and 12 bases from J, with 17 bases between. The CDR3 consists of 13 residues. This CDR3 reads CASSLQEMLAPFF. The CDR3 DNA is TGTGCCAGCAGCTTGCAAGAGATGCTCGCACCTTTCTTT.

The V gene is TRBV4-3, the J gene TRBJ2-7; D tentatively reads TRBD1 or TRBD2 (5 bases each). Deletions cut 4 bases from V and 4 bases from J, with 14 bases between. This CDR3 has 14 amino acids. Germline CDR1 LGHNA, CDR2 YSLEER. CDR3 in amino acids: CASSPSRDLYEQYF. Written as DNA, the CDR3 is TGCGCCAGCAGCCCGTCCCGGGACCTTTACGAGCAGTACTTC.

The CDR3 DNA reads TGTGCCAGCAGTAGGACAGGGGGCGCGAGGGGCTACACCTTC. Protein: CASSRTGGARGYTF. The genes are TRBV28 and TRBJ1-2; 11 nucleotides match TRBD1. This CDR3 contains 14 residues. Germline values: CDR1 MDHEN, CDR2 SYDVKM. V lost 5 bases and J lost 8; bases outside the gene matches: 7.